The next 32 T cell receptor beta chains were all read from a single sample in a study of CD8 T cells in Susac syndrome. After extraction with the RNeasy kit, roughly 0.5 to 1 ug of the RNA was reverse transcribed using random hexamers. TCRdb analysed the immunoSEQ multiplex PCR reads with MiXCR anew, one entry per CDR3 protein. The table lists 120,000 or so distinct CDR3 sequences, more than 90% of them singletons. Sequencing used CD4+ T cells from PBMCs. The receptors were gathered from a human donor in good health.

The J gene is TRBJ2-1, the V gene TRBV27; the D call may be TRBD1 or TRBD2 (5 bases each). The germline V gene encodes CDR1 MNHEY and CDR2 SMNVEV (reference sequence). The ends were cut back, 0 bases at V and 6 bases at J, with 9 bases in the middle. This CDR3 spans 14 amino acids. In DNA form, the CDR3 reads TGTGCCAGCAGTTTATCCCGGGACCTCAATGAGCAGTTCTTC. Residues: CASSLSRDLNEQFF.

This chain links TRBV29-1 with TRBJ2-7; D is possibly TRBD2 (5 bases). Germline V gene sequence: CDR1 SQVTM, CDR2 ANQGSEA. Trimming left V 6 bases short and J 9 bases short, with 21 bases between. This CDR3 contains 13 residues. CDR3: CSVEARGSGSQYF. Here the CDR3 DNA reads TGCAGCGTGGAGGCTAGAGGCTCCGGATCGCAGTACTTC.

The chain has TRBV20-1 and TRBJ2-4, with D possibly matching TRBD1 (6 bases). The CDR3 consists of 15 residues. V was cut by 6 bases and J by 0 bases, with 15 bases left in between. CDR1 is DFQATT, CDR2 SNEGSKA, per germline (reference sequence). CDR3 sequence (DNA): TGCAGTGCCACCGTGGGGGCCCTAGCCAAAAACATTCAGTACTTC. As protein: CSATVGALAKNIQYF.

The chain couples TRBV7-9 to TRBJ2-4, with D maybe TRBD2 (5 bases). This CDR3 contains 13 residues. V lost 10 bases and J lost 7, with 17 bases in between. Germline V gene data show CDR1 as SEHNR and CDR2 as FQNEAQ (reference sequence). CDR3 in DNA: TGTGCCACCATGAGGGCTGAATGGAACATTCAGTACTTC. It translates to CATMRAEWNIQYF. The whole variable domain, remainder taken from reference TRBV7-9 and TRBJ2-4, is DTGVSQNPRHKITKRGQNVTFRCDPISEHNRLYWYRQTLGQGPEFLTYFQNEAQLEKSRLLSDRFSAERPKGSFSTLEIQRTEQGDSAMYLCATMRAEWNIQYFGAGTRLSVL.

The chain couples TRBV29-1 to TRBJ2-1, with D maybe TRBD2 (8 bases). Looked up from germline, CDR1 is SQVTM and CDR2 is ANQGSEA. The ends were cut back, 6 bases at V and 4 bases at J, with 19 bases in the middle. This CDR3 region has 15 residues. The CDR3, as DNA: TGCAGCGTACCAGGGGGTAGCGGGAATTACAATGAGCAGTTCTTC. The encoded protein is CSVPGGSGNYNEQFF.

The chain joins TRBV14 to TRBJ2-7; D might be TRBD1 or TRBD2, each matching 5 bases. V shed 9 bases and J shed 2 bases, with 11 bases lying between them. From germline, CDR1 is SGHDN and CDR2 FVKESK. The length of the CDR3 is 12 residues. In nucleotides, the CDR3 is TGTGCCAGGGGGGATTCCACCTACGAGCAGTACTTC. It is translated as CARGDSTYEQYF.

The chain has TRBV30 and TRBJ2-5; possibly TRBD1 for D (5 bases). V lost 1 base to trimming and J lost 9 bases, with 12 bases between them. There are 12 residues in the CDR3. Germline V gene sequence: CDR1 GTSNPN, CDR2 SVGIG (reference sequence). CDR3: CAWSDPGLAQYF. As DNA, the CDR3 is TGTGCCTGGAGTGATCCAGGGCTGGCCCAGTACTTC.

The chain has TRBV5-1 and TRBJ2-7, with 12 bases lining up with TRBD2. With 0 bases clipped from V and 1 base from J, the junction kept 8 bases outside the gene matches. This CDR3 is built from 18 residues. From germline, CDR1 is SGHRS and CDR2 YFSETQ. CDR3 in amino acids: CASSLGGLAGKGSYEQYF. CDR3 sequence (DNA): TGCGCCAGCAGCTTGGGTGGACTAGCGGGAAAGGGTTCCTACGAGCAGTACTTC.

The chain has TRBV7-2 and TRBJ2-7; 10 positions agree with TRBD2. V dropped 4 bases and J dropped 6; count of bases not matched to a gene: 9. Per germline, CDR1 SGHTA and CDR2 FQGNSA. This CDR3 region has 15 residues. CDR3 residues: CASSSSASGSGEQYF. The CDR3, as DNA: TGTGCCAGCAGCTCCTCTGCTAGCGGGAGCGGCGAGCAGTACTTC.

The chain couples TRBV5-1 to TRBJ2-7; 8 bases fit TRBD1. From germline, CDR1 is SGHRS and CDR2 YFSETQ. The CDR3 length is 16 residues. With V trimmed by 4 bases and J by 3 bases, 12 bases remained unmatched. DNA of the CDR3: TGCGCCAGCAGCCGCGGGACAGGAGAGGCTTTCTACGAGCAGTACTTC. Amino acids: CASSRGTGEAFYEQYF.

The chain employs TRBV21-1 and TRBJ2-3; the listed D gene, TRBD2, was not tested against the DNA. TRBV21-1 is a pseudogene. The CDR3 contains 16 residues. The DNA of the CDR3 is TGTGCCAGCAGCAAAGTCACGAGGGAGGGCACAGATACGCAGTATTTT. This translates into CASSKVTREGTDTQYF.

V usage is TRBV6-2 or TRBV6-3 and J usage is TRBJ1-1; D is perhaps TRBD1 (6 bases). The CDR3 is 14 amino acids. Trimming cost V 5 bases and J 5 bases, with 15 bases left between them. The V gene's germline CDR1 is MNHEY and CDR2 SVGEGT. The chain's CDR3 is CASSHGGPGTEAFF. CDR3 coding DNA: TGTGCCAGCAGTCACGGGGGCCCTGGGACTGAAGCTTTCTTT.

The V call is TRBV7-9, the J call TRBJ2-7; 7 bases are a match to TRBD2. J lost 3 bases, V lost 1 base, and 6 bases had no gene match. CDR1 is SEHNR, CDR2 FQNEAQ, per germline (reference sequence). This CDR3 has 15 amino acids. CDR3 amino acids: CASSLGAGPVYEQYF. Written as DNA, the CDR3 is TGTGCCAGCAGCTTAGGAGCGGGGCCCGTCTACGAGCAGTACTTC.

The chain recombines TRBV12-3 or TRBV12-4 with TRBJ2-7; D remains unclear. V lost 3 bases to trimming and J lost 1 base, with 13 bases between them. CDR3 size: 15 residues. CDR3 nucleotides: TGTGCCAGCAGTTTGACGGCGGCCCCTTCCTACGAGCAGTACTTC. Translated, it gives CASSLTAAPSYEQYF.

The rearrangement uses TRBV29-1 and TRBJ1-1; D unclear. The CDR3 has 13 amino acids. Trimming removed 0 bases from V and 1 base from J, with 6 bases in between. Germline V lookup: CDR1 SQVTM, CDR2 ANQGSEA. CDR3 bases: TGCAGCGTTGAAGATCGGCAGAACACTGAAGCTTTCTTT. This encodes CSVEDRQNTEAFF.

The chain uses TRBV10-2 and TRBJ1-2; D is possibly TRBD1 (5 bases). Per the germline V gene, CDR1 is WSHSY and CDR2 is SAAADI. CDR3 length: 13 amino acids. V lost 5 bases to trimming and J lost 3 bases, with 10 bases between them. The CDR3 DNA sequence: TGCGCCAGCAGTCCCCAGGGAGACTATGGCTACACCTTC. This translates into CASSPQGDYGYTF.

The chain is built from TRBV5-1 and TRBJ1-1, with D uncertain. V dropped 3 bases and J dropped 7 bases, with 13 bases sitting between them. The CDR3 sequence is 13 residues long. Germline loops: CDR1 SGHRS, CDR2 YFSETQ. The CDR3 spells CASSSEVSGEAFF. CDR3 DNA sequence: TGCGCCAGCAGCTCAGAGGTATCAGGTGAAGCTTTCTTT.

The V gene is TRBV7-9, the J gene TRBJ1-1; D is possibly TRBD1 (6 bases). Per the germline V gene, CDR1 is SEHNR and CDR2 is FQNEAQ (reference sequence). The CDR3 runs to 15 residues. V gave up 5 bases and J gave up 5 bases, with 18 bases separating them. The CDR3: CASSLDSRGPTEAFF. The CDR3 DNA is TGTGCCAGCAGCCTGGACAGCCGGGGGCCTACTGAAGCTTTCTTT.

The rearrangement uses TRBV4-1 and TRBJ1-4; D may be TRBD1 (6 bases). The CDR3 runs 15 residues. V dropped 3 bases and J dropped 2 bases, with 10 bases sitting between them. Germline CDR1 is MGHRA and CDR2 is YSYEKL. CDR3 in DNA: TGCGCCAGCAGCCATTCGGGGGGCACTAATGAAAAACTGTTTTTT. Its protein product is CASSHSGGTNEKLFF.

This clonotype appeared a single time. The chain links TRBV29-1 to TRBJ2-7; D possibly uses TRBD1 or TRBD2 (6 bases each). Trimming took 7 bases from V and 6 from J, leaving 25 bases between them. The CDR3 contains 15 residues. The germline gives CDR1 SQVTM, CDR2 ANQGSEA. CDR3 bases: TGCAGCGCCGAAAGGGGGGACTCTCATGAGGGCGAGCAGTACTTC. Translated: CSAERGDSHEGEQYF.

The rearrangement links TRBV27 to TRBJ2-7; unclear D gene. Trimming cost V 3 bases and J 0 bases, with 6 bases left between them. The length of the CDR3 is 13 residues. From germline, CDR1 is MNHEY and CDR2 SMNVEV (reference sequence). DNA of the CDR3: TGTGCCAGCAGTTTCCCTAGCTCCTACGAGCAGTACTTC. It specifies CASSFPSSYEQYF.

The CDR3 DNA follows: TGTGCCAGCAGCCGACGGGGGGGCACAGATACGCAGTATTTT. It is translated as CASSRRGGTDTQYF. This chain links TRBV27 with TRBJ2-3; 7 bases are shared with TRBD2. The CDR3 sequence is 14 residues long. After removal of 6 bases from V and 1 base from J, the junction contained 4 bases not matched to a gene. Germline V gene lookup returns CDR1 MNHEY and CDR2 SMNVEV (reference sequence).

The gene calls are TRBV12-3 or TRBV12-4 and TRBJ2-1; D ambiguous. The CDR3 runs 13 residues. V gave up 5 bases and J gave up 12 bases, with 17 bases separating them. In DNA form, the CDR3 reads TGTGCCAGCAGTCCCCCCCCCGAAAGGCGGCAGTTCTTC. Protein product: CASSPPPERRQFF.

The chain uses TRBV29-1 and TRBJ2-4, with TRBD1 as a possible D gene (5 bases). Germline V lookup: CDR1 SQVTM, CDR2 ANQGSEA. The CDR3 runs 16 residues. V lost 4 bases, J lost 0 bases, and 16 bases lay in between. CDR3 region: CSVVGAPPLAKNIQYF. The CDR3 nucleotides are TGCAGCGTTGTAGGGGCGCCCCCATTAGCCAAAAACATTCAGTACTTC. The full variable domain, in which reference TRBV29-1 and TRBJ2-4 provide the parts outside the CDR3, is SAVISQKPSRDICQRGTSLTIQCQVDSQVTMMFWYRQQPGQSLTLIATANQGSEATYESGFVIDKFPISRPNLTFSTLTVSNMSPEDSSIYLCSVVGAPPLAKNIQYFGAGTRLSVL.

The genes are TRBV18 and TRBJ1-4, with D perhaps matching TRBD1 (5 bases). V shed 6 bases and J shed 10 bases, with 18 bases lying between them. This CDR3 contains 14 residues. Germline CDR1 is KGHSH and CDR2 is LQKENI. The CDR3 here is CASSGGVGARKLFF. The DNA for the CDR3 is TGTGCCAGCTCCGGAGGGGTCGGCGCAAGAAAACTGTTTTTT.

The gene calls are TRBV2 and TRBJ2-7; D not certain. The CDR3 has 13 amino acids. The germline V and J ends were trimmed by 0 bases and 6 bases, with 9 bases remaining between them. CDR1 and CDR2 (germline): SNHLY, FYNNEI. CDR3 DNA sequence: TGTGCCAGCAGTGAAGCGTTCTGGAGCGAGCAGTACTTC. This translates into CASSEAFWSEQYF.

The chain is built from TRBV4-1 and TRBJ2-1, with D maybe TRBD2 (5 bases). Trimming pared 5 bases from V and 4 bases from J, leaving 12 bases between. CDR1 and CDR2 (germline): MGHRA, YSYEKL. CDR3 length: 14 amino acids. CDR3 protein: CASSTDSRYNEQFF. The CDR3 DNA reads TGCGCCAGCAGCACGGACTCGCGTTACAATGAGCAGTTCTTC.

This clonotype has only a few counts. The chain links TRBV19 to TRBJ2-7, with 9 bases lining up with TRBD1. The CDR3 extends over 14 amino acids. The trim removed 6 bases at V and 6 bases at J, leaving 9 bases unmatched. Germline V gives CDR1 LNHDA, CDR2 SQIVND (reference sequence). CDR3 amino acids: CASSTGQGWSEQYF. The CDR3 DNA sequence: TGTGCCAGTAGCACCGGACAGGGGTGGAGCGAGCAGTACTTC. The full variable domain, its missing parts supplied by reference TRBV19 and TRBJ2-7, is DGGITQSPKYLFRKEGQNVTLSCEQNLNHDAMYWYRQDPGQGLRLIYYSQIVNDFQKGDIAEGYSVSREKKESFPLTVTSAQKNPTAFYLCASSTGQGWSEQYFGPGTRLTVT.

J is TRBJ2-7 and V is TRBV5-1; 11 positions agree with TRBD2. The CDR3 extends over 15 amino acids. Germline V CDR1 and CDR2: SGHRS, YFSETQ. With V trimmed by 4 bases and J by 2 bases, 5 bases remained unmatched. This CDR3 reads CASSGGLAATYEQYF. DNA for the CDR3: TGCGCCAGCAGCGGGGGACTAGCGGCAACCTACGAGCAGTACTTC.

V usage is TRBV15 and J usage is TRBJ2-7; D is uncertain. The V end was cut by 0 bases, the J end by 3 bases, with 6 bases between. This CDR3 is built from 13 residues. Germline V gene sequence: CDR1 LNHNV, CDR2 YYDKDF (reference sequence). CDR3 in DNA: TGTGCCACCAGCAGAGATATAGGCTACGAGCAGTACTTC. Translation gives CATSRDIGYEQYF.

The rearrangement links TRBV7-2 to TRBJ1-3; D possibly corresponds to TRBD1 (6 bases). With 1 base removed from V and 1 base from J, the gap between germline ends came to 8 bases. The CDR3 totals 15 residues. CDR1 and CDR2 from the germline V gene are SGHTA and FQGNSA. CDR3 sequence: CASSLGTASGNTIYF. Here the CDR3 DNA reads TGTGCCAGCAGCTTAGGGACAGCTTCTGGAAACACCATATATTTT.

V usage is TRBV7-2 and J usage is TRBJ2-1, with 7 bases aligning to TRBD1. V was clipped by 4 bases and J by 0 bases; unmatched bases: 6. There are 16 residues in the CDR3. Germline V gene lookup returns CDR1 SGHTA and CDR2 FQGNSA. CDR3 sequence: CASSSDRAGSYNEQFF. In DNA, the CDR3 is TGTGCCAGCAGCTCCGACAGGGCCGGCTCCTACAATGAGCAGTTCTTC.